The 29 T cell receptor delta chains below come from one sample, sequenced in a study of gamma-delta T cells after stem cell transplantation. TCRdb applied CATT to the RT-PCR reads for clone calling. The repertoire holds under 800 delta-chain clones, approximately 60% seen once, with 35% to 50% in the top ten. Source material: gamma-delta T cells. The receptor source for this set is a human donor. It is not recorded whose cells these are; they may come from a transplant donor.

This clone is large. The sample holds other DNA sequences that translate to the same CDR3. The CDR3 DNA sequence: TGTGCCTGTGACACCGTGAGCCTGGGGGATACGGTCCGGAAAACCGATAAACTCATCTTT. It yields the protein CACDTVSLGDTVRKTDKLIF. The chain has TRDV2 and TRDJ1, with TRDD3 identical over 12 bases. V lost 0 bases to trimming and J lost 2 bases; unmatched junction nucleotides: 15. CDR1 and CDR2 (germline): GEAIGNYY, EKD. The CDR3 spans 20 residues.

There are a few counts of this clone. CDR3 sequence reads: CALGEPLMDLPTLRVLGYAPLLKFTDKLIF. CDR3 in DNA: TGTGCTCTTGGGGAACCCTTAATGGACCTTCCCACACTAAGGGTACTGGGATACGCTCCCCTCCTTAAGTTCACCGATAAACTCATCTTT. The V gene is TRDV1, the J gene TRDJ1; TRDD3 matches 8 bases. The germline V gene encodes CDR1 TSWWSYY and CDR2 QGS. The CDR3 has 30 amino acids. V shed 1 base and J 1 base; nucleotides not matched to a gene: 47.

In this sample, this clone turned up a few times. This chain uses TRDV2 with TRDJ1; weak D call: TRDD3 (6 bases). Per germline, CDR1 GEAIGNYY and CDR2 EKD. The CDR3 length is 13 residues. Trimming took off 0 bases at V and 2 bases at J, with 6 bases between the two ends. In nucleotides, the CDR3 is TGTGCCTGTGACACCTGGGGGACCGATAAACTCATCTTT. Protein product: CACDTWGTDKLIF.

The gene calls are TRDV3 and TRDJ1, with 9 bases fitting TRDD3. The trim removed 0 bases at V and 7 bases at J, leaving 24 bases unmatched. This CDR3 has 19 amino acids. From germline, CDR1 is TVYSNPD and CDR2 GDNSRS (reference sequence). The CDR3 protein is CAFSIVYGSPGDTHGKLIF. CDR3 DNA: TGTGCCTTTAGTATCGTGTACGGGTCACCGGGGGATACCCATGGTAAACTCATCTTT.

Only a few counts were recorded for this clone. The V call is TRDV2, the J call TRDJ3, with 8 bases matching TRDD3. The CDR3 extends over 18 amino acids. V lost 2 bases and J lost 0; bases outside the gene matches: 5. CDR1 is GEAIGNYY, CDR2 EKD, per germline. The DNA for the CDR3 is TGTGCCTGTGACATACTGGGGGGCCGCTCCTGGGACACCCGACAGATGTTTTTC. This gives the protein CACDILGGRSWDTRQMFF.

About this clone itself: Relative to the germline gene, one junction end is altered; a read error may explain this. In the same sample, other DNA sequences code for this CDR3. V and J are TRDV2 and TRDJ2; 9 nucleotides agree with TRDD3. In germline, CDR1 is GEAIGNYY, CDR2 EKD. The CDR3 sequence is 15 residues long. This CDR3 reads CACDTLGDLTAHLFF. The CDR3 nucleotides read TGTGCCTGTGACACCCTGGGGGATTTGACAGCACACCTCTTCTTT.

The genes are TRDV2 and TRDJ3; D may be TRDD3 (5 bases). CDR1 GEAIGNYY and CDR2 EKD come from the germline V gene. This CDR3 spans 15 amino acids. V was trimmed by 0 bases and J by 10 bases, leaving 12 bases between them. The CDR3 reads CACDTVSTGTRQMFF. The CDR3 nucleotides are TGTGCCTGTGACACCGTTTCTACTGGTACCCGACAGATGTTTTTC.

This chain links TRDV2 with TRDJ1; 13 nucleotides agree with TRDD3. Looked up from germline, CDR1 is GEAIGNYY and CDR2 is EKD. The ends lost 2 bases at V and 0 bases at J; junction bases unmatched: 5. CDR3 size: 17 residues. This CDR3 is CACDKNTGGYDTDKLIF. CDR3 nucleotides: TGTGCCTGTGACAAAAATACTGGGGGATACGACACCGATAAACTCATCTTT.

In regard to this clone: Other nucleotide sequences in the sample specify the same CDR3. The chain uses TRDV2 and TRDJ3; 12 bases map to TRDD3. This CDR3 contains 18 residues. Germline V gene lookup returns CDR1 GEAIGNYY and CDR2 EKD. The ends lost 0 bases at V and 5 bases at J; junction bases unmatched: 4. The CDR3 protein is CACDTVLGDTRDTRQMFF. CDR3 nucleotides: TGTGCCTGTGACACCGTACTGGGGGATACCCGGGACACCCGACAGATGTTTTTC.

As regards this clone: A much more abundant neighbour one base away suggests this may be a read error. Distinct nucleotide sequences in the sample also encode this CDR3. The chain uses TRDV2 and TRDJ1; 7 bases map to TRDD3. The CDR3 sequence is 17 residues long. Germline loops: CDR1 GEAIGNYY, CDR2 EKD. The CDR3 loop reads CACDPLSWGSYTDKLIF. As DNA, the CDR3 is TGTGCCTGTGACCCTTTAAGCTGGGGGTCTTACACAGATAAACTCATCTTT.

The chain has TRDV2 and TRDJ1, with 10 bases lining up with TRDD3. Germline CDR1 GEAIGNYY, CDR2 EKD. This CDR3 is built from 13 residues. Trimming cost V 7 bases and J 5 bases; bases outside gene matches: 6. The CDR3 sequence is CACKLGDADKLIF. The CDR3 bases are TGTGCCTGCAAACTGGGGGATGCTGATAAACTCATCTTT.

Note on this clone: A far larger clone is off by one base, so a read error is likely. The chain couples TRDV2 to TRDJ2; 7 nucleotides match TRDD3. CDR1 and CDR2 from the germline V gene are GEAIGNYY and EKD. There are 15 residues in the CDR3. CDR3 region: CACDLTGDPTAKLFF. The CDR3 nucleotides are TGTGCCTGTGACCTTACTGGGGACCCGACAGCAAAACTCTTCTTT.

Within the sample, this clone is hyperexpanded (1% or more). Other DNA sequences in this sample translate to the same CDR3. The V and J genes are TRDV2 and TRDJ1, with 8 nucleotides matching TRDD3. CDR3 length equals 22 residues. Losses at the gene ends were 0 bases for V and 4 bases for J; bases not matched to a gene: 27. Germline V CDR1 and CDR2: GEAIGNYY, EKD. In DNA form, the CDR3 reads TGTGCCTGTGACACCCTCCTTCTCCAACGAAACGTTAATACTGGGGGCAGCGATAAACTCATCTTT. Its translation is CACDTLLLQRNVNTGGSDKLIF.

The CDR3 DNA sequence: TGTGCCTGTGACACCATAGGGCCACTGGGGGATACGAGAACCGATAAACTCATCTTT. It codes for CACDTIGPLGDTRTDKLIF. This chain uses TRDV2 with TRDJ1, with 13 bases identical to TRDD3. This CDR3 has 19 residues. Germline V CDR1 and CDR2: GEAIGNYY, EKD. V was pared by 0 bases and J by 2 bases, with 11 bases of the junction left unmatched.

On this clone itself: Additional DNA sequences in this sample encode the identical CDR3. The chain links TRDV2 to TRDJ3; TRDD3 agrees at 13 bases. After removal of 1 base from V and 0 bases from J, the junction contained 2 bases not matched to a gene. CDR1 is GEAIGNYY, CDR2 EKD, per germline. This CDR3 is built from 19 residues. CDR3: CACDTYWGIRSWDTRQMFF. CDR3 sequence (DNA): TGTGCCTGTGACACTTACTGGGGGATACGCTCCTGGGACACCCGACAGATGTTTTTC.

This clone is termed hyperexpanded. This sample also contains other DNA sequences that code for the same CDR3. V is TRDV2 and J is TRDJ3; D remains unclear. The germline CDR1 and CDR2 sequences are GEAIGNYY and EKD. The germline V and J ends were trimmed by 0 bases and 0 bases, with 11 bases remaining between them. The CDR3 is 18 amino acids. In DNA form, the CDR3 reads TGTGCCTGTGACACCGGAGGGACAAGCTCCTGGGACACCCGACAGATGTTTTTC. It specifies CACDTGGTSSWDTRQMFF.

The CDR3 spells CASTGGPYTDKLIF. Written as DNA, the CDR3 is TGTGCTTCTACCGGGGGGCCGTATACCGATAAACTCATCTTT. This chain connects TRDV3 to TRDJ1, with D maybe TRDD3 (5 bases). Germline values: CDR1 TVYSNPD, CDR2 GDNSRS (reference sequence). This CDR3 region has 14 residues. Filled out from reference TRDV3 and TRDJ1, the complete variable domain reads CDKVTQSSPDQTVASGSEVVLLCTYDTVYSNPDLFWYRIRPDYSFQFVFYGDNSRSEGADFTQGRFSVKHILTQKAFHLVISPVRTEDSATYYCASTGGPYTDKLIFGKGTRVTVEP.

This clone was detected once. It differs at one base from a far larger clone, so likely a read error. The chain employs TRDV2 and TRDJ3; D not resolved. Deletions cut 2 bases from V and 0 bases from J, with 16 bases between. CDR3 length: 19 residues. Germline V lookup: CDR1 GEAIGNYY, CDR2 EKD. Here the CDR3 DNA reads TGTGCCTGTGACAAGGGAGAGATCTCCAGCTCCTGGGACACCCGACAGATGTTTTTC. Its translation: CACDKGEISSSWDTRQMFF.

The sample holds a few counts of this clone. V usage is TRDV2 and J usage is TRDJ1; 8 nucleotides line up with TRDD3. Germline V lookup: CDR1 GEAIGNYY, CDR2 EKD. The CDR3 is 19 residues long. The trim removed 3 bases at V and 0 bases at J, leaving 17 bases unmatched. CDR3 in DNA: TGTGCCTGTGACGCCGTGCCTACCCTTGACTGGGGGTACACCGATAAACTCATCTTT. Translation: CACDAVPTLDWGYTDKLIF.

The chain uses TRDV2 and TRDJ3; TRDD3 aligns across 8 bases. Germline V gene data show CDR1 as GEAIGNYY and CDR2 as EKD. This CDR3 region has 17 residues. Trimming took 2 bases from V and 2 from J; bases not matched to a gene: 4. Here the CDR3 DNA reads TGTGCCTGTGACATACTGGGGGCTCCCTGGGACACCCGACAGATGTTTTTC. Its translation: CACDILGAPWDTRQMFF.

The chain links TRDV2 to TRDJ3, with TRDD3 identical over 8 bases. CDR3 length: 17 amino acids. Losses at the gene ends were 0 bases for V and 1 base for J; bases not matched to a gene: 1. Germline V gene lookup returns CDR1 GEAIGNYY and CDR2 EKD. CDR3 nucleotide sequence: TGTGCCTGTGACACCGGGGGATATTCCTGGGACACCCGACAGATGTTTTTC. Encoded protein: CACDTGGYSWDTRQMFF.

J is TRDJ2 and V is TRDV2, with a tentative D call TRDD3 (6 bases). Trimming left V 3 bases short and J 4 bases short, with 14 bases between. This CDR3 is 15 amino acids long. Germline V gene sequence: CDR1 GEAIGNYY, CDR2 EKD. The CDR3 spells CACDPLGLGTAQLFF. The CDR3 DNA reads TGTGCCTGTGACCCACTGGGATTAGGGACAGCACAACTCTTCTTT.

For this clone: Only one base separates this from a far larger clonotype, so it likely reflects a read error. As DNA, the CDR3 is TGTGCCCGTGACTCCCTTTCCGAACCCATTACTGGGGGGGACACCGATAAACTCATCTTT. Translating it yields CARDSLSEPITGGDTDKLIF. The V call is TRDV2, the J call TRDJ1; 8 nucleotides align to TRDD3. The CDR3 is 20 residues long. Germline V gene data show CDR1 as GEAIGNYY and CDR2 as EKD.

This clone was seen only once. V and J are TRDV2 and TRDJ3; 9 nucleotides line up with TRDD3. This CDR3 has 17 residues. The V gene end was trimmed by 3 bases and the J gene end by 1 base; junction bases not matched to a gene: 3. Germline CDR1 and CDR2: GEAIGNYY and EKD. Here the CDR3 reads CACDATGGSWDTRQMFF. The CDR3 nucleotides are TGTGCCTGTGACGCCACTGGGGGATCCTGGGACACCCGACAGATGTTTTTC.

A word on this clone: A far larger clone is a single base away, which makes a read error likely. The genes are TRDV2 and TRDJ3; TRDD3 might be the D (5 bases). CDR1 and CDR2 from the germline V gene are GEAIGNYY and EKD. The CDR3 covers 18 residues. The CDR3, as DNA: TGTGCCTGTGACACCGGAGGGACAAGCTCCTGGGACACCCGACACATGTTTTTC. Its protein is CACDTGGTSSWDTRHMFF.

This chain connects TRDV2 to TRDJ3; 8 bases align to TRDD3. This CDR3 is 22 amino acids long. Germline lookup yields CDR1 GEAIGNYY and CDR2 EKD. V lost 2 bases to trimming and J lost 0 bases; unmatched junction nucleotides: 17. The CDR3 region is CACDNPFTGGHVNSWDTRQMFF. The DNA for the CDR3 is TGTGCCTGTGACAACCCCTTTACTGGGGGGCATGTGAACTCCTGGGACACCCGACAGATGTTTTTC.

The chain couples TRDV1 to TRDJ1; possible D gene TRDD3, 5 bases. V lost 3 bases, J lost 1 base, and 21 bases lay in between. The CDR3 length is 18 residues. Germline V gene sequence: CDR1 TSWWSYY, CDR2 QGS. The CDR3, as DNA: TGTGCTCTTGGGGATGCCCTAATGCTGGGCAGGGGCACCGATAAACTCATCTTT. Protein sequence: CALGDALMLGRGTDKLIF.

The chain links TRDV3 to TRDJ1; no firm D call. Germline loops: CDR1 TVYSNPD, CDR2 GDNSRS (reference sequence). The CDR3 contains 11 residues. V was pared by 2 bases and J by 2 bases, with 6 bases between. In DNA form, the CDR3 reads TGTGCCTTTGAGGATACCGATAAACTCATCTTT. This sequence encodes CAFEDTDKLIF.

On this clone: A far larger clone is off by one base, so a read error is likely. V usage is TRDV2 and J usage is TRDJ1, with 8 bases fitting TRDD3. This CDR3 region has 22 residues. The germline V gene encodes CDR1 GEAIGNYY and CDR2 EKD. CDR3 protein: CARDTLLLQRNVNTGGSDKLIF. CDR3 nucleotides: TGTGCCCGTGACACCCTCCTTCTCCAACGAAACGTTAATACTGGGGGCAGCGATAAACTCATCTTT.